The 13 T cell receptor beta chains reported below all come from one sample, sequenced in a study of beta chain features in type 1 diabetes. Of the isolated RNA, all was reverse transcribed, and so the sequenced material was expressed TCRB transcripts. Only in-frame clones appear in the TCRdb table, and some are missing; sequencing was by immunoSEQ multiplex PCR. The data show under 900,000 clones, under 20% seen once. Material for sequencing was naive CD4+ T cells from blood. The origin of the receptors is a woman between 18 and 29 years old in good health.

This clone has just a few counts. The rearrangement joins TRBV2 to TRBJ2-7, with a weak D call TRBD1 (5 bases). The CDR3 contains 14 residues. Trimming removed 2 bases from V and 1 base from J, with 9 bases in between. Germline V gives CDR1 SNHLY, CDR2 FYNNEI. The CDR3 DNA reads TGTGCCAGCAGTGAAAGGGGCGGATCCTACGAGCAGTACTTC. Residues: CASSERGGSYEQYF. Complete variable domain (other parts from reference TRBV2 and TRBJ2-7): EPEVTQTPSHQVTQMGQEVILRCVPISNHLYFYWYRQILGQKVEFLVSFYNNEISEKSEIFDDQFSVERPDGSNFTLKIRSTKLEDSAMYFCASSERGGSYEQYFGPGTRLTVT.

The gene calls are TRBV6-4 and TRBJ2-5; D may correspond to TRBD1 or TRBD2 (5 bases each). This CDR3 is 15 amino acids long. Germline CDR1 and CDR2: MRHNA and SNTAGT. Trimming stripped 5 bases from V and 4 bases from J, with 17 bases between. The CDR3 is CASSKSGAHRETQYF. CDR3 DNA sequence: TGTGCCAGCAGTAAATCCGGGGCGCACCGAGAGACCCAGTACTTC.

This clone has only a few counts. This chain joins TRBV11-2 and TRBJ1-2; 9 bases line up with TRBD1. V shed 3 bases, J shed 7 bases, and the junction held 9 bases outside the gene matches. Germline CDR1 SGHAT, CDR2 FQNNGV. The CDR3 is 15 residues long. In DNA, the CDR3 is TGTGCCAGCAGCTTTCAGGGACAGGGAAGTTCTGGCTACACCTTC. It yields the protein CASSFQGQGSSGYTF.

This clone was observed a handful of times. This CDR3 is also generated by other DNA sequences in the sample. The rearrangement joins TRBV20-1 to TRBJ1-1; D is unclear. The length of the CDR3 is 10 residues. The germline V gene has CDR1 DFQATT and CDR2 SNEGSKA (reference sequence). Trimming pared 3 bases from V and 3 bases from J, leaving 2 bases between. CDR3 residues: CSARDTEAFF. CDR3 nucleotides: TGCAGTGCTAGGGACACTGAAGCTTTCTTT.

This clone came up a few times. J is TRBJ2-3 and V is TRBV7-3, with D possibly matching TRBD2 (6 bases). The V gene lost 5 bases and the J gene lost 1 base, with 13 bases spanning the gap. Germline V gene lookup returns CDR1 SGHTA and CDR2 FQGTGA. The CDR3 consists of 15 residues. This CDR3 is CASSKTRGGTDTQYF. The CDR3 DNA follows: TGTGCCAGCAGCAAGACTAGGGGTGGCACAGATACGCAGTATTTT.

The chain recombines TRBV2 with TRBJ2-7; 7 bases match TRBD1. The CDR3 runs to 16 residues. From germline, CDR1 is SNHLY and CDR2 FYNNEI. The trim removed 2 bases at V and 3 bases at J, leaving 10 bases unmatched. The CDR3 protein is CASSESSPRQGYEQYF. The CDR3 coding sequence is TGTGCCAGCAGTGAATCCTCCCCGAGACAGGGCTACGAGCAGTACTTC.

This chain links TRBV6-5 with TRBJ2-5; TRBD1 agrees at 9 bases. The ends lost 2 bases at V and 7 bases at J; junction bases unmatched: 5. The CDR3 has 14 amino acids. The germline CDR1 and CDR2 sequences are MNHEY and SVGAGI. The CDR3 DNA reads as TGTGCCAGCAGTTACGGAGACAGGGGGATGACCCAGTACTTC. This gives the protein CASSYGDRGMTQYF.

This clone has only a few counts. The rearrangement uses TRBV10-3 and TRBJ2-7; possibly TRBD1 for D (7 bases). V was pared by 6 bases and J by 1 base, with 16 bases between. The CDR3 is 15 amino acids. Germline-derived CDR1 and CDR2 are ENHRY and SYGVKD. The CDR3 nucleotides read TGTGCCATCAGCGAAGCCGGGGGACAGTCCTACGAGCAGTACTTC. The encoded protein is CAISEAGGQSYEQYF.

With respect to this clone: At the DNA level, this CDR3 is encoded by other sequences in the same sample as well. The rearrangement links TRBV18 to TRBJ2-5; D ambiguous. Germline assignment: CDR1 KGHSH and CDR2 LQKENI. V was clipped by 6 bases and J by 2 bases, with 13 bases between them. The CDR3 covers 14 residues. CDR3 region: CASSPTGPQETQYF. The CDR3 DNA reads as TGTGCCAGCTCTCCCACGGGTCCTCAAGAGACCCAGTACTTC.

This clone showed up just a few times. The J gene is TRBJ1-2, the V gene TRBV28; 7 bases agree with TRBD1. The germline CDR1 and CDR2 sequences are MDHEN and SYDVKM. This CDR3 comprises 15 residues. Losses at the gene ends were 3 bases for V and 7 bases for J; bases not matched to a gene: 11. The CDR3 region is CASSFGAGGGRGYTF. For the CDR3, the DNA is TGTGCCAGCAGTTTCGGGGCAGGGGGAGGCCGTGGCTACACCTTC.

V usage is TRBV28 and J usage is TRBJ1-5; D ambiguous. The germline CDR1 and CDR2 sequences are MDHEN and SYDVKM. The CDR3 loop spans 15 amino acids. Between the trimmed V and J ends, which lost 5 bases and 2 bases, there was a span of 13 bases. The CDR3 is CASSPSGGGNQPQHF. The CDR3 DNA is TGTGCCAGCAGTCCCTCGGGTGGGGGCAATCAGCCCCAGCATTTT.

This chain connects TRBV11-2 to TRBJ2-7; TRBD2 matches 11 bases. The CDR3 has 14 residues. Germline V gene data show CDR1 as SGHAT and CDR2 as FQNNGV. V shed 7 bases and J 2 bases; nucleotides not matched to a gene: 4. The CDR3 protein is CASIETSGAYEQYF. In nucleotides, the CDR3 is TGTGCCAGCATCGAGACTAGCGGGGCCTACGAGCAGTACTTC.

This clone turned up a few times. Other DNA sequences in the same sample also yield this CDR3. The J gene is TRBJ1-1, the V gene TRBV7-3; D might be TRBD1 (5 bases). V shed 3 bases and J shed 4 bases, with 12 bases lying between them. The CDR3 loop spans 14 amino acids. Germline CDR1 is SGHTA and CDR2 is FQGTGA. For the CDR3, the DNA is TGTGCCAGCAGCTTGCAGGGAAAGGGCACTGAAGCTTTCTTT. Translating gives CASSLQGKGTEAFF.